Below, 20 T cell receptor beta chains from the same sample are listed, as sequenced in a study of vaccination effects on CD4 cells after COVID-19. These TCRs' antigens remain unknown. Ahead of sequencing, the ViraFEST assay grew antigen-specific CD4+ T cells using viral peptide pools. Cells that had been cultured for 9 to 10 days were the source of isolated CD4+ T cells. All study participants received two doses of BNT162b2 or mRNA-1273 vaccine. Sequencing was performed with immunoSEQ multiplex PCR; in TCRdb, only in-frame clones are kept and a portion is missing. The sample holds around 60,000 clones, less than 80% seen once. This specimen consisted of CD4+ T cells from PBMCs cultured with HCoV-229E spike peptides, obtained after COVID-19 vaccination. The receptors come from a human donor who received a COVID-19 vaccine.

CDR3 residues: CASSQDRSGYGNTIYF. For the CDR3, the DNA is TGCGCCAGCAGCCAAGATCGGTCAGGGTATGGAAACACCATATATTTT. This chain joins TRBV4-1 and TRBJ1-3; D might be TRBD1 (5 bases). This CDR3 has 16 amino acids. Germline V lookup: CDR1 MGHRA, CDR2 YSYEKL. Trimming took 0 bases from V and 3 from J, leaving 12 bases between them.

This clone was seen only a few times. The rearrangement uses TRBV23-1 and TRBJ2-3; TRBD1 matches at 9 bases. TRBV23-1 is labeled an ORF, and its function is uncertain. The CDR3 runs to 16 residues. Germline trimming cut 6 bases from V and 8 bases from J; bases unmatched to any gene: 15. In DNA, the CDR3 is TGCGCCAGCAGACCTAACCGGGACAGGGTATACGGTACGCAGTATTTT. Protein: CASRPNRDRVYGTQYF.

The chain is built from TRBV5-4 and TRBJ1-1, with D uncertain. CDR3 length: 12 amino acids. Trimming left V 4 bases short and J 5 bases short, with 9 bases between. The germline V gene encodes CDR1 SGHNT and CDR2 YYREEE (reference sequence). CDR3 sequence: CASSRGRTEAFF. In DNA, the CDR3 is TGTGCCAGCAGCCGAGGAAGAACTGAAGCTTTCTTT.

This rearrangement joins TRBV28 to TRBJ2-7; TRBD1 aligns across 7 bases. The CDR3 consists of 16 residues. V trimming: 3 bases; J trimming: 7 bases; junction bases outside the gene matches: 15. CDR1 MDHEN and CDR2 SYDVKM come from the germline V gene. The CDR3, as DNA: TGTGCCAGCAGTTTGAACAGGGGCCCTCTGGGGCGAGAGCAGTACGTC. Translation: CASSLNRGPLGREQYV.

This clone was detected once. J is TRBJ1-2 and V is TRBV6-6, with D maybe TRBD1 (5 bases). CDR1 MNHNY and CDR2 SVGAGI come from the germline V gene (reference sequence). V lost 6 bases and J lost 0, with 20 bases in between. CDR3 length equals 17 residues. In DNA, the CDR3 is TGTGCCAGCAGACGAAGCCGGGGCGGAGGTCCTAACTATGGCTACACCTTC. Residues: CASRRSRGGGPNYGYTF.

The genes are TRBV4-3 and TRBJ1-1, with TRBD1 matching over 8 bases. This CDR3 has 15 amino acids. The V gene's germline CDR1 is LGHNA and CDR2 YSLEER. Losses at the gene ends were 3 bases for V and 4 bases for J; bases not matched to a gene: 7. CDR3 sequence reads: CASSQDREVSTEAFF. The DNA for the CDR3 is TGCGCCAGCAGCCAGGACAGGGAGGTTAGCACTGAAGCTTTCTTT.

In its sample, this clone was seen a few times. The chain combines TRBV5-1 with TRBJ1-2, with 8 bases lining up with TRBD1. J lost 3 bases, V lost 5 bases, and 6 bases had no gene match. The germline CDR1 and CDR2 sequences are SGHRS and YFSETQ. This CDR3 is 14 amino acids long. Here the CDR3 reads CASSFSTGDYGYTF. The DNA for the CDR3 is TGCGCCAGCAGTTTTTCGACAGGGGACTATGGCTACACCTTC. Looking up the rest from reference TRBV5-1 and TRBJ1-2 gives the full variable domain: KAGVTQTPRYLIKTRGQQVTLSCSPISGHRSVSWYQQTPGQGLQFLFEYFSETQRNKGNFPGRFSGRQFSNSRSEMNVSTLELGDSALYLCASSFSTGDYGYTFGSGTRLTVV.

This clone was observed once. The genes are TRBV10-2 and TRBJ1-5; maybe TRBD1 (5 bases). The CDR3 contains 15 residues. Germline values: CDR1 WSHSY, CDR2 SAAADI. Trimming shortened V by 11 bases and J by 1 base, and 18 bases separated the two germline ends. This CDR3 reads CASGGGKGSNQPQHF. The CDR3 coding sequence is TGCGCCTCGGGGGGGGGAAAAGGGAGCAATCAGCCCCAGCATTTT.

The chain couples TRBV19 to TRBJ1-1; 10 bases agree with TRBD1. Germline lookup yields CDR1 LNHDA and CDR2 SQIVND (reference sequence). V lost 4 bases and J lost 5; bases outside the gene matches: 10. The CDR3 totals 16 residues. DNA for the CDR3: TGTGCCAGTAGTACACCCCGACAGGGGGCGAGTACTGAAGCTTTCTTT. This codes for CASSTPRQGASTEAFF.

The chain combines TRBV7-2 with TRBJ1-2; D is unclear. Trimming pared 1 base from V and 6 bases from J, leaving 6 bases between. Germline assignment: CDR1 SGHTA and CDR2 FQGNSA. CDR3 length: 12 residues. CDR3 residues: CASSLDSNGYTF. The CDR3 DNA follows: TGTGCCAGCAGCTTAGACAGTAATGGCTACACCTTC.

The rearrangement links TRBV3-1 (or the pseudogene TRBV3-2) to TRBJ1-2, with 8 bases fitting TRBD1. CDR3 length equals 16 residues. The junction had 5 bases not matched to a gene; V was cut back by 0 bases and J by 2 bases. CDR1 and CDR2 (germline): LGHDT, YNNKEL (reference sequence). This CDR3 reads CASSQERTGRNYGYTF. In DNA form, the CDR3 reads TGTGCCAGCAGCCAAGAAAGGACAGGGCGGAACTATGGCTACACCTTC.

The chain joins TRBV5-1 to TRBJ1-2; D is possibly TRBD1 (6 bases). The CDR3 consists of 15 residues. Per the germline V gene, CDR1 is SGHRS and CDR2 is YFSETQ. V lost 2 bases and J 5 bases, leaving 16 bases between the germline ends. The CDR3 sequence is CASSLPQQGSYGYTF. The CDR3 DNA is TGCGCCAGCAGCTTACCACAACAGGGAAGTTATGGCTACACCTTC.

The gene calls are TRBV24-1 and TRBJ2-1; tentative D call: TRBD2 (5 bases). There are 15 residues in the CDR3. V shed 4 bases and J shed 2 bases, with 11 bases lying between them. Per germline, CDR1 KGHDR and CDR2 SFDVKD. CDR3 nucleotides: TGTGCCACCAGTGAGACGGACTTAACCTACAATGAGCAGTTCTTC. Amino acid sequence: CATSETDLTYNEQFF.

J is TRBJ2-2 and V is TRBV23-1; TRBD1 is a possible D gene (6 bases). TRBV23-1 is reported as an ORF; its role is uncertain. The CDR3 covers 21 residues. Between the trimmed V and J ends, which lost 6 bases and 0 bases, there was a span of 29 bases. Here the CDR3 DNA reads TGCGCCAGCAGCCGTAGAACAGGGTTACGAGGCTTTTGTGCGAACACCGGGGAGCTGTTTTTT. This encodes CASSRRTGLRGFCANTGELFF.

This chain connects TRBV9 to TRBJ1-4; 7 nucleotides align to TRBD1. Germline CDR1 and CDR2: SGDLS and YYNGEE. The J segment lost 10 bases and the V segment lost 4 bases, leaving 10 bases of the junction unmatched. The CDR3 is 14 residues long. The CDR3 loop reads CASSPRGGGGKLFF. The CDR3 DNA sequence: TGTGCCAGCAGCCCTCGGGGAGGGGGCGGAAAACTGTTTTTT.

The rearrangement uses TRBV29-1 and TRBJ1-2; D is unresolved. The CDR3 loop spans 10 amino acids. The V end lost 4 bases, the J end lost 7 bases, and 7 bases lay between the germline ends. Germline CDR1 reads SQVTM; CDR2 reads ANQGSEA. Here the CDR3 DNA reads TGCAGCGTTGCTGCGGTTGGCTACACCTTC. Translation: CSVAAVGYTF.

V is TRBV9 and J is TRBJ2-5; D possibly corresponds to TRBD1 (5 bases). V shed 0 bases and J shed 1 base, with 7 bases lying between them. CDR1 SGDLS and CDR2 YYNGEE come from the germline V gene. This CDR3 comprises 14 residues. The CDR3 DNA reads as TGTGCCAGCAGCGTAGGACAGCGCCAAGAGACCCAGTACTTC. This sequence encodes CASSVGQRQETQYF.

The V gene is TRBV5-6, the J gene TRBJ1-2; unclear D gene. Germline V lookup: CDR1 SGHDT, CDR2 YYEEEE. The CDR3 contains 15 residues. V lost 0 bases, J lost 4 bases, and 13 bases lay in between. CDR3 sequence (DNA): TGTGCCAGCAGCTTGGTTATTGTCCGAACCTATGGCTACACCTTC. Residues: CASSLVIVRTYGYTF.

CDR3 nucleotide sequence: TGTGCCAGCACGGAACGGCCCCAAGAGACCCAGTACTTC. Translated: CASTERPQETQYF. The genes are TRBV6-5 and TRBJ2-5; the D is unclear. The CDR3 covers 13 residues. V lost 7 bases and J lost 1, with 10 bases in between. CDR1 MNHEY and CDR2 SVGAGI come from the germline V gene.

The CDR3 spells CASSFTNQPQHF. CDR3 sequence (DNA): TGTGCCAGCAGTTTCACCAATCAGCCCCAGCATTTT. This chain connects TRBV27 to TRBJ1-5; no definite D call. The ends were cut back, 3 bases at V and 3 bases at J, with 3 bases in the middle. Germline V gene sequence: CDR1 MNHEY, CDR2 SMNVEV (reference sequence). The CDR3 loop spans 12 amino acids.